These T cell receptor beta chains were read from a single sample in a study of EBV T-cell therapy then PD-1 blockade in nasopharyngeal carcinoma. These receptors lack a known antigen. TCRdb's table, derived via immunoSEQ multiplex PCR, lists solely in-frame clones and lacks some. The table has under 25,000 clones, approximately 88% seen once. This sample comprised CD8+ T cells from blood, obtained at roughly day 35 from a patient whose treatment included autologous EBV-specific T cells and nivolumab. All receptors derive from a man in his forties or fifties with nasopharyngeal carcinoma. Both conserved end residues are part of each CDR3. The D gene is left open where the match is weak. Only part of the rows carry a size: once, few, many, or a class if the clone is expanded.

NA,NA,TRBV9,TRBJ1-2,13,CASSVGGDYGYTF,TGTGCCAGCAGCGTAGGAGGGGACTATGGCTACACCTTC
NA,NA,TRBV4-3,TRBJ2-1,13,CASSQEGWNEQFF,TGCGCCAGCAGCCAAGAGGGATGGAATGAGCAGTTCTTC
NA,NA,TRBV7-8,TRBJ2-5,11,CASSFLETQYF,TGTGCCAGCAGCTTCCTCGAGACCCAGTACTTC
NA,NA,TRBV28,TRBJ1-5,14,CASSPSGLGQPQHF,TGTGCCAGCAGTCCATCGGGGCTAGGGCAGCCCCAGCATTTT
medium-sized,NA,TRBV7-6,TRBJ2-7,13,CASSLGPNYEQYF,TGTGCCAGCAGCTTAGGACCTAACTACGAGCAGTACTTC
NA,NA,TRBV15,TRBJ1-1,16,CATSRDWRGSNTEAFF,TGTGCCACCAGCAGAGATTGGAGGGGCTCGAACACTGAAGCTTTCTTT
few,NA,TRBV6-2/TRBV6-3,TRBJ2-2,13,CASSYKETGELFF,TGTGCCAGCAGTTACAAGGAGACCGGGGAGCTGTTTTTT
NA,NA,TRBV9,TRBJ2-3,13,CASSVAWGDTQYF,TGTGCCAGCAGCGTAGCTTGGGGAGATACGCAGTATTTT
NA,TRBD1,TRBV5-1,TRBJ2-1,14,CASSLGTAYNEQFF,TGCGCCAGCAGCCTCGGGACAGCCTACAATGAGCAGTTCTTC
NA,NA,TRBV28,TRBJ1-5,14,CASSHAGSNQPQHF,TGTGCCAGCAGCCACGCCGGCAGCAATCAGCCCCAGCATTTT
NA,NA,TRBV6-2/TRBV6-3,TRBJ2-7,13,CASSYTGWYEQYF,TGTGCCAGCAGTTACACAGGGTGGTACGAGCAGTACTTC
NA,NA,TRBV5-4,TRBJ1-4,14,CASSLDGGGEKLFF,TGTGCCAGCAGCTTGGATGGTGGGGGTGAAAAACTGTTTTTT
NA,NA,TRBV6-5,TRBJ2-5,16,CASSYAGDLYQETQYF,TGTGCCAGCAGTTACGCTGGGGACTTATACCAAGAGACCCAGTACTTC
NA,NA,TRBV6-4,TRBJ2-2,13,CASSDSSAGELFF,TGTGCCAGCAGTGACTCTTCTGCCGGGGAGCTGTTTTTT
NA,NA,TRBV5-6,TRBJ2-7,13,CASSPGTAYEQYF,TGTGCCAGCAGCCCGGGTACGGCCTACGAGCAGTACTTC
once,TRBD1,TRBV24-1,TRBJ1-1,13,CATKDREDTEAFF,TGTGCCACCAAGGACAGGGAGGACACTGAAGCTTTCTTT
NA,TRBD1,TRBV6-5,TRBJ1-1,13,CASNGQGTSEAFF,TGTGCCAGCAACGGACAGGGGACGAGTGAAGCTTTCTTT
NA,NA,TRBV9,TRBJ2-3,16,CASSPESGVSTDTQYF,TGTGCCAGCAGCCCAGAGTCGGGGGTTAGCACAGATACGCAGTATTTT
NA,TRBD2,TRBV5-4,TRBJ2-1,17,CASSIGLAGVSYNEQFF,TGTGCCAGCAGCATCGGACTAGCGGGGGTCTCCTACAATGAGCAGTTCTTC
NA,NA,TRBV5-4,TRBJ2-2,15,CASSWDQDSSGELFF,TGTGCCAGCAGCTGGGACCAGGATTCTTCCGGGGAGCTGTTTTTT
once,NA,TRBV25-1,TRBJ1-1,13,CASKRGGNTEAFF,TGTGCCAGCAAACGAGGTGGGAACACTGAAGCTTTCTTT
NA,TRBD2,TRBV7-3,TRBJ2-7,15,CASSLEASGAYEQYF,TGTGCCAGCAGCTTAGAGGCTAGCGGGGCCTACGAGCAGTACTTC
once,TRBD1,TRBV4-1,TRBJ2-7,15,CASSLGGQRYYEQYF,TGCGCCAGCAGCCTTGGGGGACAGAGATACTACGAGCAGTACTTC
NA,NA,TRBV6-6,TRBJ1-2,15,CASRTSKGENYGYTF,TGTGCCAGCAGGACATCCAAGGGTGAGAACTATGGCTACACCTTC
NA,NA,TRBV5-1,TRBJ2-5,15,CASSASWTTPETQYF,TGCGCCAGCAGCGCTTCTTGGACAACTCCGGAGACCCAGTACTTC
NA,NA,TRBV27,TRBJ1-2,12,CASSRGSGGYTF,TGTGCCAGCAGTCGGGGGAGTGGTGGCTACACCTTC
NA,NA,TRBV30,TRBJ2-3,14,CAWSGSGGTDTQYF,TGTGCCTGGAGTGGGTCGGGGGGCACAGATACGCAGTATTTT
NA,TRBD1,TRBV27,TRBJ1-2,13,CASRRQGRSGYTF,TGTGCCAGCAGGAGACAGGGTCGGTCGGGCTACACCTTC
NA,TRBD2,TRBV4-1,TRBJ2-5,14,CASSLMGGGETQYF,TGCGCCAGCAGCCTAATGGGGGGGGGAGAGACCCAGTACTTC
NA,TRBD2,TRBV9,TRBJ2-3,15,CASSGPLAGGNGEYF,TGTGCCAGCAGCGGGCCACTAGCGGGGGGCAACGGGGAGTATTTT
many,NA,TRBV20-1,TRBJ1-2,11,CSARDGDPHTF,TGCAGTGCTAGAGACGGGGACCCCCACACCTTC
few,TRBD1,TRBV4-3,TRBJ1-1,16,CASSQDAGTGGTEAFF,TGCGCCAGCAGCCAAGACGCCGGGACAGGGGGCACTGAAGCTTTCTTT
NA,NA,TRBV19,TRBJ2-5,12,CASSNWGGTQYF,TGTGCCAGTAGTAATTGGGGTGGGACCCAGTACTTC
NA,TRBD1,TRBV20-1,TRBJ2-7,15,CSASTSRGMVYEQYF,TGCAGTGCTAGTACTTCCAGGGGGATGGTGTACGAGCAGTACTTC
once,NA,TRBV5-3,TRBJ2-2,16,CAGRKGKGPNTGELFF,TGTGCCGGCCGAAAGGGGAAGGGCCCGAACACCGGGGAGCTGTTTTTT
NA,TRBD2,TRBV27,TRBJ2-4,16,CASSLSAGEVKNIQYF,TGTGCCAGCAGTTTATCAGCGGGGGAGGTCAAAAACATTCAGTACTTC
NA,NA,TRBV10-3,TRBJ2-5,13,CAISESGLETQYF,TGTGCCATCAGCGAAAGCGGTTTAGAGACCCAGTACTTC
NA,NA,TRBV5-1,TRBJ2-2,14,CASSWTVGTGELFF,TGCGCCAGCAGTTGGACAGTAGGCACCGGGGAGCTGTTTTTT
NA,TRBD2,TRBV6-4,TRBJ2-1,15,CASSQLAGEHNEQFF,TGTGCCAGCAGCCAACTAGCGGGGGAGCACAATGAGCAGTTCTTC
NA,NA,TRBV2,TRBJ1-1,11,CASSRRPGAFF,TGTGCCAGCAGTCGCAGGCCCGGAGCTTTCTTT
NA,TRBD2,TRBV7-9,TRBJ2-2,14,CASSWDYVTGELFF,TGTGCCAGCAGTTGGGACTACGTCACCGGGGAGCTGTTTTTT
NA,NA,TRBV19,TRBJ2-7,13,CASSILDSYEQYF,TGTGCCAGTAGTATTCTTGATTCCTACGAGCAGTACTTC
NA,NA,TRBV5-6,TRBJ1-5,16,CASSKAGTLKRQPQHF,TGTGCCAGCAGCAAAGCCGGGACCCTGAAGCGCCAGCCCCAGCATTTT
NA,NA,TRBV5-4,TRBJ1-5,12,CASSTQGQPQHF,TGTGCCAGCAGCACCCAGGGACAGCCCCAGCATTTT
NA,NA,TRBV6-2/TRBV6-3,TRBJ2-7,11,CASSDSYEQYF,TGTGCCAGCAGTGACTCCTACGAGCAGTACTTC